These 32 T cell receptor beta chains share one sample of origin, sequenced in a study of cytomegalovirus exposure and HLA in healthy donors. 13 Jbeta primers and 60 Vbeta primers were used for the PCR. Using immunoSEQ multiplex PCR, the repertoire was profiled, and TCRdb retains in-frame clones only, with some absent. The table lists under 100,000 clones, 81% of them singletons. Sequenced sample: PBMCs. Source of these receptors: a woman aged 70-85 years in good health and CMV-seropositive.

The CDR3 region has the DNA TGTGCCAGCAGTGTTTCCCAGGGTGGCTACACCTTC. Translated, it gives CASSVSQGGYTF. The V gene is TRBV2, the J gene TRBJ1-2, with D perhaps matching TRBD1 (5 bases). The CDR3 consists of 12 residues. Germline V gene sequence: CDR1 SNHLY, CDR2 FYNNEI. V was trimmed by 4 bases and J by 7 bases, leaving 10 bases between them.

The chain joins TRBV19 to TRBJ1-6; 9 bases fit TRBD1. The germline V gene encodes CDR1 LNHDA and CDR2 SQIVND (reference sequence). This CDR3 region has 14 residues. Trimming at V came to 7 bases and at J to 8 bases, leaving 6 bases not matched to a gene. The CDR3 nucleotides read TGTGCCAGTAAACTACAGGGGGCCTATTCACCCCTCCACTTT. It specifies CASKLQGAYSPLHF. The full variable domain, rest sourced from reference TRBV19 and TRBJ1-6, is DGGITQSPKYLFRKEGQNVTLSCEQNLNHDAMYWYRQDPGQGLRLIYYSQIVNDFQKGDIAEGYSVSREKKESFPLTVTSAQKNPTAFYLCASKLQGAYSPLHFGNGTRLTVT.

The chain combines TRBV6-1 with TRBJ1-1; D may be TRBD1 (5 bases). Germline values: CDR1 MNHNS, CDR2 SASEGT. Trimming took off 2 bases at V and 3 bases at J, with 10 bases between the two ends. CDR3 length equals 14 residues. The CDR3 DNA reads as TGTGCCAGCAGTGAAAGGGCGGGGGACACTGAAGCTTTCTTT. It encodes CASSERAGDTEAFF.

The genes are TRBV11-3 and TRBJ2-1; 10 positions agree with TRBD2. V trimming: 3 bases; J trimming: 1 base; junction bases outside the gene matches: 3. From germline, CDR1 is SGHNT and CDR2 YENEEA. This CDR3 comprises 16 residues. The CDR3: CASSFTSGASYNEQFF. The CDR3 nucleotides read TGTGCCAGCAGCTTCACTAGCGGGGCATCCTACAATGAGCAGTTCTTC. Drawing the rest from reference TRBV11-3 and TRBJ2-1, the complete variable domain is EAGVVQSPRYKIIEKKQPVAFWCNPISGHNTLYWYLQNLGQGPELLIRYENEEAVDDSQLPKDRFSAERLKGVDSTLKIQPAELGDSAVYLCASSFTSGASYNEQFFGPGTRLTVL.

The chain links TRBV5-4 to TRBJ1-2, with TRBD1 identical over 8 bases. The CDR3 is made up of 14 amino acids. CDR1 is SGHNT and CDR2 is YYREEE in the germline V gene (reference sequence). V dropped 4 bases and J dropped 2; count of bases not matched to a gene: 4. CDR3 DNA sequence: TGTGCCAGCAGCCCCGACAGGGGAAACTATGGCTACACCTTC. Translation gives CASSPDRGNYGYTF.

The count of this clone is one. CDR3 sequence reads: CASSPQTGYNEQFF. CDR3 DNA sequence: TGTGCCAGCAGCCCCCAGACGGGATACAATGAGCAGTTCTTC. The genes are TRBV5-4 and TRBJ2-1; D perhaps matches TRBD2 (5 bases). Per the germline V gene, CDR1 is SGHNT and CDR2 is YYREEE (reference sequence). This CDR3 is built from 14 residues. Trimming shortened V by 4 bases and J by 4 bases, and 12 bases separated the two germline ends.

The chain couples TRBV19 to TRBJ1-1; 7 positions match TRBD1. Trimming removed 1 base from V and 1 base from J; junction bases left unmatched: 15. The CDR3 runs to 19 residues. Germline lookup yields CDR1 LNHDA and CDR2 SQIVND (reference sequence). DNA of the CDR3: TGTGCCAGTAGTATAGCCCTACAGGGGCGGTATGGGTCGAACACTGAAGCTTTCTTT. Translation gives CASSIALQGRYGSNTEAFF.

V gene TRBV5-1 combines with J gene TRBJ1-1, with a possible D match to TRBD1 (5 bases). The CDR3 runs 15 residues. Germline loops: CDR1 SGHRS, CDR2 YFSETQ. V was clipped by 5 bases and J by 0 bases, with 14 bases between them. CDR3 amino acids: CASSRGTVMNTEAFF. CDR3 DNA: TGCGCCAGCAGTCGGGGGACGGTCATGAACACTGAAGCTTTCTTT.

The chain uses TRBV7-9 and TRBJ1-3; a weak D match, TRBD1 (6 bases). Germline V gene data show CDR1 as SEHNR and CDR2 as FQNEAQ (reference sequence). Deletions cut 4 bases from V and 4 bases from J, with 11 bases between. The CDR3 has 14 amino acids. CDR3 nucleotides: TGTGCCAGCAGCTCATACAGGGACGGAAACACCATATATTTT. Translated, it gives CASSSYRDGNTIYF.

The V gene is TRBV7-2, the J gene TRBJ2-2, with a weak D call TRBD1 (6 bases). Germline V gives CDR1 SGHTA, CDR2 FQGNSA. The CDR3 runs to 14 residues. V was shortened by 5 bases and J by 4 bases, with 11 bases between the two germline ends. The CDR3 here is CASSPQGITGELFF. The CDR3 DNA is TGTGCCAGCAGCCCCCAGGGGATCACCGGGGAGCTGTTTTTT.

The chain carries TRBV6-1 and TRBJ2-1; 10 nucleotides agree with TRBD2. The length of the CDR3 is 15 residues. The ends lost 6 bases at V and 2 bases at J; junction bases unmatched: 4. The germline V gene encodes CDR1 MNHNS and CDR2 SASEGT. In DNA, the CDR3 is TGTGCCAGCAGAAGAGCGGGAGGGACCTACAATGAGCAGTTCTTC. This encodes CASRRAGGTYNEQFF.

The chain carries TRBV21-1 and TRBJ1-2; the listed D gene, TRBD1, was not tested against the DNA. TRBV21-1 is tagged as a pseudogene. The CDR3 runs 17 residues. CDR3 residues: CASSNSGQGAGNYGYTF. DNA of the CDR3: TGTGCCAGCAGCAATTCGGGACAGGGCGCAGGTAACTATGGCTACACCTTC.

The V and J genes are TRBV5-1 and TRBJ2-5, with 7 bases aligning to TRBD1. This CDR3 spans 13 amino acids. Losses at the gene ends were 4 bases for V and 3 bases for J; bases not matched to a gene: 3. Germline loops: CDR1 SGHRS, CDR2 YFSETQ. This CDR3 is CASSGTAKETQYF. The CDR3, as DNA: TGCGCCAGCAGCGGGACAGCCAAAGAGACCCAGTACTTC. The variable domain in full, with the rest retrieved from reference TRBV5-1 and TRBJ2-5, is KAGVTQTPRYLIKTRGQQVTLSCSPISGHRSVSWYQQTPGQGLQFLFEYFSETQRNKGNFPGRFSGRQFSNSRSEMNVSTLELGDSALYLCASSGTAKETQYFGPGTRLLVL.

DNA for the CDR3: TGTGCCAGCAGACCCCCCAGCGTAACAGATACGCAGTATTTT. It is translated as CASRPPSVTDTQYF. The chain links TRBV7-2 to TRBJ2-3; no clear D. The CDR3 has 14 residues. Germline V gene sequence: CDR1 SGHTA, CDR2 FQGNSA. V lost 6 bases and J 3 bases, leaving 13 bases between the germline ends.

V and J are TRBV27 and TRBJ2-1; 10 bases are a match to TRBD2. V shed 1 base, J shed 7 bases, and the junction held 7 bases outside the gene matches. The CDR3 consists of 16 residues. CDR1 and CDR2 (germline): MNHEY, SMNVEV (reference sequence). CDR3 region: CASSLLTSGVLNEQFF. The CDR3 bases are TGTGCCAGCAGTTTATTAACTAGCGGGGTATTAAATGAGCAGTTCTTC.

The chain combines TRBV9 with TRBJ1-2; D is uncertain. V lost 3 bases, J lost 8 bases, and 17 bases lay in between. From germline, CDR1 is SGDLS and CDR2 YYNGEE. There are 14 residues in the CDR3. CDR3 nucleotide sequence: TGTGCCAGCAGCGACCCCCGTGGGCTCTACGGCTACACCTTC. This sequence encodes CASSDPRGLYGYTF.

The chain recombines TRBV29-1 with TRBJ1-4; the D gene is possibly TRBD1 (5 bases). Trimming removed 7 bases from V and 0 bases from J, with 9 bases in between. CDR3 length equals 13 residues. CDR1 SQVTM and CDR2 ANQGSEA come from the germline V gene. CDR3 loop: CSAGAATNEKLFF. CDR3 in DNA: TGCAGCGCTGGGGCAGCAACTAATGAAAAACTGTTTTTT.

The V gene is TRBV11-3, the J gene TRBJ2-1, with unresolved D. V gave up 3 bases and J gave up 9 bases, with 9 bases separating them. Germline lookup yields CDR1 SGHNT and CDR2 YENEEA. CDR3 length equals 12 residues. The CDR3 is CASSFSPREQFF. CDR3 sequence (DNA): TGTGCCAGCAGCTTCTCCCCCCGTGAGCAGTTCTTC.

The chain recombines TRBV28 with TRBJ2-1; a possible D gene is TRBD2 (5 bases). CDR1 is MDHEN, CDR2 SYDVKM, per germline. CDR3 size: 14 residues. V gave up 4 bases and J gave up 5 bases, with 12 bases separating them. CDR3 protein: CASSSAELDNEQFF. The CDR3 coding sequence is TGTGCCAGCAGTTCAGCGGAGCTAGACAATGAGCAGTTCTTC.

The CDR3 DNA sequence: TGTGCCAGCACGCGGGAGGGCCACTCGGCTGGCGGGGAGCTGTTTTTT. Protein product: CASTREGHSAGGELFF. This chain uses TRBV9 with TRBJ2-2, with 9 bases that match TRBD2. The CDR3 totals 16 residues. In germline, CDR1 is SGDLS, CDR2 YYNGEE. Losses at the gene ends were 6 bases for V and 7 bases for J; bases not matched to a gene: 13.

The rearrangement uses TRBV19 and TRBJ1-4, with a possible D match to TRBD1 (6 bases). Trimming left V 7 bases short and J 4 bases short, with 13 bases between. CDR1 is LNHDA and CDR2 is SQIVND in the germline V gene (reference sequence). CDR3 size: 14 residues. The CDR3 DNA reads as TGTGCCAGTACCACGGACAGTATTAATGAAAAACTGTTTTTT. Its translation: CASTTDSINEKLFF. Based on the CDR3 plus reference TRBV19 and TRBJ1-4, the full variable domain is DGGITQSPKYLFRKEGQNVTLSCEQNLNHDAMYWYRQDPGQGLRLIYYSQIVNDFQKGDIAEGYSVSREKKESFPLTVTSAQKNPTAFYLCASTTDSINEKLFFGSGTQLSVL.

The chain employs TRBV13 and TRBJ2-7; 7 bases agree with TRBD2. The V segment lost 5 bases and the J segment 1 base; nucleotides outside the gene matches: 8. The CDR3 consists of 15 residues. Germline CDR1 is PRHDT and CDR2 is FYEKMQ (reference sequence). CDR3 sequence (DNA): TGTGCCAGCAGCCCTACCGGACTAGAATCCTACGAGCAGTACTTC. Protein sequence: CASSPTGLESYEQYF.

The chain has TRBV7-8 and TRBJ2-1; 9 nucleotides agree with TRBD2. Germline V CDR1 and CDR2: SGHVS, FQNEAQ. After removal of 3 bases from V and 2 bases from J, the junction contained 8 bases not matched to a gene. The CDR3 has 17 residues. The CDR3 DNA reads as TGTGCCAGCAGCTTTTCTTTAGCGGGAGAACCCTACAATGAGCAGTTCTTC. As protein: CASSFSLAGEPYNEQFF. Full variable domain (rest looked up from reference TRBV7-8 and TRBJ2-1): GAGVSQSPRYKVAKRGQDVALRCDPISGHVSLFWYQQALGQGPEFLTYFQNEAQLDKSGLPSDRFFAERPEGSVSTLKIQRTQQEDSAVYLCASSFSLAGEPYNEQFFGPGTRLTVL.

This clone was seen only a few times. The rearrangement uses TRBV18 and TRBJ1-4; D might be TRBD1 (5 bases). V lost 5 bases and J 2 bases, leaving 18 bases between the germline ends. Germline CDR1 is KGHSH and CDR2 is LQKENI. The CDR3 extends over 17 amino acids. The CDR3 loop reads CASSARLAGTTNEKLFF. CDR3 in DNA: TGTGCCAGCTCAGCGAGATTAGCGGGGACGACTAATGAAAAACTGTTTTTT.

This chain links TRBV28 with TRBJ2-1; 12 bases fit TRBD2. The CDR3 is 17 amino acids. Germline V gene data show CDR1 as MDHEN and CDR2 as SYDVKM. With V trimmed by 6 bases and J by 3 bases, 9 bases remained unmatched. CDR3 nucleotides: TGTGCCAGCAGGAGTGCCCGGACTAGCGGGATCTACAATGAGCAGTTCTTC. Translation gives CASRSARTSGIYNEQFF.

The chain employs TRBV5-6 and TRBJ1-5; D uncertain. Germline CDR1 SGHDT, CDR2 YYEEEE. V was cut by 5 bases and J by 0 bases, with 18 bases left in between. This CDR3 is built from 17 residues. In DNA, the CDR3 is TGTGCCAGCAGTCATAGATGGGCAGTAAATAGCAATCAGCCCCAGCATTTT. Translating gives CASSHRWAVNSNQPQHF.

The V gene is TRBV4-3, the J gene TRBJ2-3; TRBD2 matches 9 bases. Losses at the gene ends were 1 base for V and 3 bases for J; bases not matched to a gene: 5. CDR3 length: 16 residues. Germline assignment: CDR1 LGHNA and CDR2 YSLEER. This CDR3 reads CASSQVGGRATDTQYF. The CDR3 DNA sequence: TGCGCCAGCAGCCAAGTCGGCGGGAGGGCGACAGATACGCAGTATTTT.

V usage is TRBV18 and J usage is TRBJ2-7; 8 bases fit TRBD1. J gave up 5 bases and V 5 bases, and 8 bases lay outside the gene matches. Per germline, CDR1 KGHSH and CDR2 LQKENI. This CDR3 region has 14 residues. CDR3 in DNA: TGTGCCAGCTCATGTGACAGGGGAAGTCACGAGCAGTACTTC. Translating gives CASSCDRGSHEQYF.

The chain recombines TRBV9 with TRBJ2-5; 7 nucleotides agree with TRBD2. Germline trimming cut 3 bases from V and 3 bases from J; bases unmatched to any gene: 8. The germline gives CDR1 SGDLS, CDR2 YYNGEE. The CDR3 contains 15 residues. CDR3 loop: CASSERTRPEETQYF. CDR3 DNA sequence: TGTGCCAGCAGCGAGCGGACTAGGCCCGAAGAGACCCAGTACTTC.

The rearrangement uses TRBV11-2 and TRBJ2-3; perhaps TRBD2 as D (5 bases). The CDR3 contains 16 residues. Germline assignment: CDR1 SGHAT and CDR2 FQNNGV. Between the trimmed V and J ends, which lost 4 bases and 2 bases, there was a span of 16 bases. CDR3 DNA: TGTGCCAGCAGCTCCCTTGCGGGCCCTCACACAGATACGCAGTATTTT. Protein sequence: CASSSLAGPHTDTQYF.

As to this clone: The same CDR3 arises from other DNA sequences in this sample as well. This rearrangement joins TRBV28 to TRBJ1-1, with TRBD1 matching over 12 bases. With V trimmed by 6 bases and J by 0 bases, 2 bases remained unmatched. Looked up from germline, CDR1 is MDHEN and CDR2 is SYDVKM. The CDR3 is 15 residues long. CDR3 nucleotides: TGTGCCAGCAGGGGACAGGGGGCGGTGAACACTGAAGCTTTCTTT. Translating it yields CASRGQGAVNTEAFF.

The chain carries TRBV28 and TRBJ2-1, with 11 bases identical to TRBD1. V shed 6 bases, J shed 1 base, and the junction held 8 bases outside the gene matches. CDR1 is MDHEN, CDR2 SYDVKM, per germline. The CDR3 length is 17 residues. The CDR3 spells CASSQPGQGGSYNEQFF. The CDR3 DNA sequence: TGTGCCAGCAGCCAACCGGGACAGGGGGGATCCTACAATGAGCAGTTCTTC.